The following is a TCR beta chain sequence with its context. The data belong to a study of blood T cell repertoires in COVID-19. With 1 base removed from V and 2 bases from J, the gap between germline ends came to 5 bases. Germline assignment: CDR1 SNHLY and CDR2 FYNNEI. The CDR3 runs 13 residues. Authors' data handling: The assay estimated nucleated cells by amplifying reference gene primers. Profiled with immunoSEQ multiplex PCR; TCRdb holds only in-frame clones, not every one. The V and J calls and the clone size are those of that table, but D and trimming were determined from the DNA. The sample records 95,000 to 150,000 clones, about 80% being singletons.

This chain connects TRBV2 to TRBJ1-1; D unresolved. This receptor was identified in a woman older than 75 with acute or convalescent COVID-19. The sequencing sample was made of peripheral blood. This chain's CDR3 is CASSEDTNTEAFF. CDR3 nucleotide sequence: TGTGCCAGCAGTGAAGATACTAACACTGAAGCTTTCTTT.